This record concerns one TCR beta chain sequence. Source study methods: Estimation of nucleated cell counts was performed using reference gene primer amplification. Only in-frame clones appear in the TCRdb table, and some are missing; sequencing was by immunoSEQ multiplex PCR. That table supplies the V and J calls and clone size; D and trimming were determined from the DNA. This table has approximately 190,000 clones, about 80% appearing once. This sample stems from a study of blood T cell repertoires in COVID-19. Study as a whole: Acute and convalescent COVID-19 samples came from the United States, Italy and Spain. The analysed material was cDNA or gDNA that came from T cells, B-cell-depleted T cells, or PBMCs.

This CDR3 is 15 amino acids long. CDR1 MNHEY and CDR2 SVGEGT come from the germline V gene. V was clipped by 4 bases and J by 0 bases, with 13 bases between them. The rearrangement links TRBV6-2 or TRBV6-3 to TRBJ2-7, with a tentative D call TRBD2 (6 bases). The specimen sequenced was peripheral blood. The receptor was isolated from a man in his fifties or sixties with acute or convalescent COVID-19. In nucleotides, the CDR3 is TGTGCCAGCAGTTGGACCGGGACTCTCTCCTACGAGCAGTACTTC. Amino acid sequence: CASSWTGTLSYEQYF.